These T cell receptor beta chains were read from a single sample in a study of T cell clones after liver transplantation. Assay used: immunoSEQ multiplex PCR; TCRdb lists only in-frame clones, some missing. The sample yields tens of thousands of clones, about two thirds seen once. Sequenced here: CD4+ T cells from blood, sampled before liver transplant. Source of these receptors: a human donor who received a liver transplant. Both conserved end residues are part of each CDR3. Each record gives: V gene, clone size, D gene, J gene, CDR3 DNA, CDR3 protein. The D gene is left open where the match is weak. Rows may omit the clone size; those that give it use once, few, many or a size class.

v_call: TRBV28; clone_size: -; d_call: -; j_call: TRBJ1-1; cdr3_nt: TGTGCCAGCAGTCCGACGGGAGCAGGGAGGGGAGCTTTCTTT; cdr3_aa: CASSPTGAGRGAFF
v_call: TRBV7-9; clone_size: few; d_call: TRBD1; j_call: TRBJ1-6; cdr3_nt: TGTGCCAGCAGCCCTCGCGGGGACAGATTGAATTCACCCCTCCACTTT; cdr3_aa: CASSPRGDRLNSPLHF
v_call: TRBV27; clone_size: many; d_call: -; j_call: TRBJ2-7; cdr3_nt: TGTGCCAGCAGAGATGTCACCGCTCTATCCCACGAGCAGTACTTC; cdr3_aa: CASRDVTALSHEQYF
v_call: TRBV7-2; clone_size: few; d_call: -; j_call: TRBJ2-7; cdr3_nt: TGTGCCAGCGGACGGGGGATGGAAGAGCAGTACTTC; cdr3_aa: CASGRGMEEQYF
v_call: TRBV11-2; clone_size: -; d_call: TRBD1; j_call: TRBJ2-5; cdr3_nt: TGTGCCAGCAGCTTAGTAGTTGGGACAGGGATGACCGTTCGGGCCCAGTACTTC; cdr3_aa: CASSLVVGTGMTVRAQYF
v_call: TRBV5-8; clone_size: few; d_call: TRBD1; j_call: TRBJ1-5; cdr3_nt: TGTGCCAGCAGCTTGCTAACAGGGGATCAGCCCCAGCATTTT; cdr3_aa: CASSLLTGDQPQHF
v_call: TRBV2; clone_size: few; d_call: -; j_call: TRBJ1-6; cdr3_nt: TGTGCCAGCAGTTTTACAGGGAGCTCCTATAATTCACCCCTCCACTTT; cdr3_aa: CASSFTGSSYNSPLHF
v_call: TRBV9; clone_size: -; d_call: TRBD1; j_call: TRBJ2-3; cdr3_nt: TGTGCCAGCAGCGTCCAGGGGGTGAGCACAGATACGCAGTATTTT; cdr3_aa: CASSVQGVSTDTQYF
v_call: TRBV19; clone_size: -; d_call: TRBD1; j_call: TRBJ2-2; cdr3_nt: TGTGCCAGTAGTAAACGACAGGGAAACACCGGGGAGCTGTTTTTT; cdr3_aa: CASSKRQGNTGELFF
v_call: TRBV9; clone_size: -; d_call: -; j_call: TRBJ1-6; cdr3_nt: TGTGCCAGCAGCGATGTCCCAGACAGGAGGTTGGTTCCCCTCCACTTT; cdr3_aa: CASSDVPDRRLVPLHF
v_call: TRBV9; clone_size: -; d_call: -; j_call: TRBJ2-3; cdr3_nt: TGTGCCAGCAGGGGGGCCAGGGGAGATGGGTCAGATACGCAGTATTTT; cdr3_aa: CASRGARGDGSDTQYF
v_call: TRBV5-1; clone_size: -; d_call: TRBD1; j_call: TRBJ1-1; cdr3_nt: TGCGCCAGCAGCTGGGGGGACAGGGATAACACTGAAGCTTTCTTT; cdr3_aa: CASSWGDRDNTEAFF
v_call: TRBV6-5; clone_size: few; d_call: -; j_call: TRBJ1-2; cdr3_nt: TGTGCCAGCAACGTGGGGAGGGAAGGCTACACCTTC; cdr3_aa: CASNVGREGYTF
v_call: TRBV5-1; clone_size: few; d_call: -; j_call: TRBJ2-3; cdr3_nt: TGCGCCAGCGCCGAGGGAGGTACTCGAGATACGCAGTATTTT; cdr3_aa: CASAEGGTRDTQYF
v_call: TRBV6-1; clone_size: many; d_call: -; j_call: TRBJ1-2; cdr3_nt: TGTGCCAGCAGTGAGTCGGGGGAAGGGTTGAACACCTTC; cdr3_aa: CASSESGEGLNTF
v_call: TRBV4-2; clone_size: -; d_call: TRBD2; j_call: TRBJ2-3; cdr3_nt: TGTGCCAGCAGCCAAGAGCGGGGGAATTCAAATACGCAGTATTTT; cdr3_aa: CASSQERGNSNTQYF
v_call: TRBV28; clone_size: -; d_call: TRBD1; j_call: TRBJ2-5; cdr3_nt: TGTGCCAGCAGTTTGGGAGGACAGGGGGCAAGTCAAGAGACCCAGTACTTC; cdr3_aa: CASSLGGQGASQETQYF
v_call: TRBV28; clone_size: -; d_call: -; j_call: TRBJ2-7; cdr3_nt: TGTGCCAGCAGTACGACTAGTTCAGACGAGCAGTACTTC; cdr3_aa: CASSTTSSDEQYF
v_call: TRBV19; clone_size: many; d_call: -; j_call: TRBJ2-3; cdr3_nt: TGTGCCACGCGAGGGACTGGCACAGATACGCAGTATTTT; cdr3_aa: CATRGTGTDTQYF
v_call: TRBV27; clone_size: -; d_call: -; j_call: TRBJ1-2; cdr3_nt: TGTGCCAGCAGTCGTGGGTGGGGAGCTAACTATGGCTACACCTTC; cdr3_aa: CASSRGWGANYGYTF
v_call: TRBV18; clone_size: -; d_call: -; j_call: TRBJ1-5; cdr3_nt: TGTGCCAGCTCACCACGAGGGCAGGAGGGTCAGCCCCAGCATTTT; cdr3_aa: CASSPRGQEGQPQHF
v_call: TRBV5-8; clone_size: once; d_call: TRBD2; j_call: TRBJ2-7; cdr3_nt: TGTGCCAGCAGCTTACTCTTGTCGAGCGGGGGCCGCTCAAGATACGAGCAGTACTTC; cdr3_aa: CASSLLLSSGGRSRYEQYF
v_call: TRBV18; clone_size: many; d_call: TRBD1; j_call: TRBJ2-4; cdr3_nt: TGTGCCAGCTCACCTCAAGGCGGACAGGGTGCGTTTCTGGGCATTCAGTACTTC; cdr3_aa: CASSPQGGQGAFLGIQYF
v_call: TRBV20-1; clone_size: few; d_call: -; j_call: TRBJ2-5; cdr3_nt: TGCAGTGCCCAGGGGTTGGAGACCCAGTACTTC; cdr3_aa: CSAQGLETQYF
v_call: TRBV6-5; clone_size: -; d_call: -; j_call: TRBJ1-1; cdr3_nt: TGTGCCAGCAGTTTGGAGGGGATGGTCACTGAAGCTTTCTTT; cdr3_aa: CASSLEGMVTEAFF
v_call: TRBV11-2; clone_size: -; d_call: TRBD1; j_call: TRBJ2-7; cdr3_nt: TGTGCCAGCAGCTTAGATACAGGGGGAAGGAACGAGCAGTACTTC; cdr3_aa: CASSLDTGGRNEQYF
v_call: TRBV7-2; clone_size: -; d_call: TRBD1; j_call: TRBJ1-1; cdr3_nt: TGTGCCAGCAGCCAGGGACAGACTAACACTGAAGCTTTCTTT; cdr3_aa: CASSQGQTNTEAFF
v_call: TRBV2; clone_size: -; d_call: -; j_call: TRBJ1-1; cdr3_nt: TGTGCCAGCAGACAGTTCATGAACACTGAAGCTTTCTTT; cdr3_aa: CASRQFMNTEAFF
v_call: TRBV29-1; clone_size: -; d_call: -; j_call: TRBJ1-1; cdr3_nt: TGCAGCGTTGCTTTGGCCACTGAAGCTTTCTTT; cdr3_aa: CSVALATEAFF
v_call: TRBV4-2; clone_size: once; d_call: -; j_call: TRBJ1-3; cdr3_nt: TGTGCCAGCAGCCAAGATTTCAGGGGCTCTGGAAACACCATATATTTT; cdr3_aa: CASSQDFRGSGNTIYF
v_call: TRBV7-2; clone_size: -; d_call: -; j_call: TRBJ2-3; cdr3_nt: TGTGCCAGCAGCTTAGGACTGCAGACAGATACGCAGTATTTT; cdr3_aa: CASSLGLQTDTQYF